A single sample is the source of the 11 T cell receptor beta chains below, sequenced in a study of cytomegalovirus exposure and HLA in healthy donors. The PCR used 60 Vbeta and 13 Jbeta primers. TCRdb's copy holds only in-frame clones and misses some; the assay was immunoSEQ multiplex PCR. The top ten hold approximately 3.4% of the sample, which has 65,000 or so clones, approximately 80% seen once. The sample was PBMCs. Receptor source: a woman aged 40 to 50 in good health and CMV-seropositive.

Only a few counts were recorded for this clone. The chain combines TRBV10-1 with TRBJ1-2; TRBD1 might be the D (5 bases). This CDR3 has 14 amino acids. Germline CDR1 and CDR2: WNHNN and SYGVQD (reference sequence). V lost 9 bases, J lost 0 bases, and 14 bases lay in between. The CDR3 DNA reads as TGCGCCAGAATCCTGACAGCTACTAACTATGGCTACACCTTC. Its translation: CARILTATNYGYTF.

The CDR3 nucleotides are TGTGCCAGCAGTCCCAGGGAAGGCTATGGCTACACCTTC. It specifies CASSPREGYGYTF. This sequence joins TRBV6-5 and TRBJ1-2; D is perhaps TRBD1 (5 bases). V shed 5 bases and J shed 4 bases, with 11 bases lying between them. The CDR3 extends over 13 amino acids. In germline, CDR1 is MNHEY, CDR2 SVGAGI.

V usage is TRBV11-2 and J usage is TRBJ1-3; TRBD1 might be the D (6 bases). Trimming removed 0 bases at V and 5 bases at J, with 23 bases between. The CDR3 totals 19 residues. Germline values: CDR1 SGHAT, CDR2 FQNNGV. The CDR3 DNA sequence: TGTGCCAGCAGCTTAGATCTGGGGGCAGGGGCCCTTCGGAGAAACACCATATATTTT. Its translation is CASSLDLGAGALRRNTIYF.

The chain carries TRBV5-8 and TRBJ2-5, with 11 bases matching TRBD2. The CDR3 covers 18 residues. The V gene's germline CDR1 is SGHTS and CDR2 YDEGEE. V was pared by 2 bases and J by 6 bases, with 15 bases of the junction left unmatched. CDR3 region: CASSLFVAGGPQEKTQYF. In DNA, the CDR3 is TGTGCCAGCAGCTTATTTGTAGCGGGGGGGCCGCAGGAGAAGACCCAGTACTTC.

This chain connects TRBV18 to TRBJ2-7; maybe TRBD2 (5 bases). V lost 3 bases to trimming and J lost 7 bases, with 16 bases between them. This CDR3 is built from 14 residues. CDR1 and CDR2 (germline): KGHSH, LQKENI. As DNA, the CDR3 is TGTGCCAGCTCACCCGGGCCAACGACGGGGGAGCAGTACTTC. Its translation: CASSPGPTTGEQYF.

V gene TRBV6-5 combines with J gene TRBJ1-2, with a possible D match to TRBD1 (5 bases). Trimming cost V 6 bases and J 2 bases, with 13 bases left between them. Germline V gene lookup returns CDR1 MNHEY and CDR2 SVGAGI. This CDR3 is built from 14 residues. The CDR3 DNA reads as TGTGCCAGCAGATCCCACGGGGGGAACTATGGCTACACCTTC. Its protein product is CASRSHGGNYGYTF.

CDR3 residues: CASSLPLGAGGYNEQFF. The CDR3 DNA reads as TGTGCCAGCAGTCTCCCCTTGGGAGCGGGGGGCTACAATGAGCAGTTCTTC. The gene calls are TRBV27 and TRBJ2-1, with 9 bases aligning to TRBD2. The CDR3 runs 17 residues. Germline CDR1 reads MNHEY; CDR2 reads SMNVEV (reference sequence). The V segment lost 5 bases and the J segment 3 bases; nucleotides outside the gene matches: 11.

V usage is TRBV5-1 and J usage is TRBJ2-1; 12 bases fit TRBD2. With 1 base clipped from V and 9 bases from J, the junction kept 5 bases outside the gene matches. The length of the CDR3 is 15 residues. Per the germline V gene, CDR1 is SGHRS and CDR2 is YFSETQ. This chain's CDR3 is CASSLSSGGVVEQFF. CDR3 DNA: TGCGCCAGCAGCTTGTCTAGCGGGGGGGTTGTTGAGCAGTTCTTC.

The gene calls are TRBV9 and TRBJ2-3; possibly TRBD1 for D (7 bases). Germline V CDR1 and CDR2: SGDLS, YYNGEE. The V end was cut by 0 bases, the J end by 5 bases, with 16 bases between. The CDR3 is 16 amino acids. CDR3 protein: CASSVGRGRAGDTQYF. In nucleotides, the CDR3 is TGTGCCAGCAGCGTAGGGAGGGGGCGCGCAGGAGATACGCAGTATTTT.

A few counts support this clone. The chain is built from TRBV29-1 and TRBJ1-2, with TRBD1 identical over 7 bases. The CDR3 runs to 16 residues. Germline-derived CDR1 and CDR2 are SQVTM and ANQGSEA. The ends lost 4 bases at V and 0 bases at J; junction bases unmatched: 11. Here the CDR3 reads CSVARQGLQANYGYTF. The DNA of the CDR3 is TGCAGCGTTGCCCGACAGGGCCTCCAAGCTAACTATGGCTACACCTTC. Looking up the rest from reference TRBV29-1 and TRBJ1-2 gives the full variable domain: SAVISQKPSRDICQRGTSLTIQCQVDSQVTMMFWYRQQPGQSLTLIATANQGSEATYESGFVIDKFPISRPNLTFSTLTVSNMSPEDSSIYLCSVARQGLQANYGYTFGSGTRLTVV.

V is TRBV6-1 and J is TRBJ1-3; D may be TRBD1 (6 bases). The germline CDR1 and CDR2 sequences are MNHNS and SASEGT. This CDR3 has 17 amino acids. With 4 bases removed from V and 0 bases from J, the gap between germline ends came to 16 bases. Written as DNA, the CDR3 is TGTGCCAGCAGTGTGATGGAAAGGGGGATCTCTGGAAACACCATATATTTT. This gives the protein CASSVMERGISGNTIYF.